The 13 T cell receptor beta chains in this list originate from one sample, sequenced in a study of blood T cell repertoires in COVID-19. The assay was immunoSEQ multiplex PCR, and TCRdb's table has in-frame clones only and misses some. The repertoire holds roughly 53,000 clones, 70% to 90% seen once, with over 4.5% in the top ten. The material sequenced was peripheral blood. The receptor set was obtained from a man in his forties with active COVID-19.

V gene TRBV19 combines with J gene TRBJ2-7; tentative D call: TRBD2 (5 bases). Looked up from germline, CDR1 is LNHDA and CDR2 is SQIVND (reference sequence). CDR3 length: 15 amino acids. V dropped 6 bases and J dropped 3 bases, with 18 bases sitting between them. The CDR3 DNA reads as TGTGCCAGTAGCCCTCTGGCGGGCGTGTACTACGAGCAGTACTTC. Translating it yields CASSPLAGVYYEQYF. The variable domain in full, completed from reference TRBV19 and TRBJ2-7, reads DGGITQSPKYLFRKEGQNVTLSCEQNLNHDAMYWYRQDPGQGLRLIYYSQIVNDFQKGDIAEGYSVSREKKESFPLTVTSAQKNPTAFYLCASSPLAGVYYEQYFGPGTRLTVT.

The chain combines TRBV28 with TRBJ2-6; TRBD1 matches 8 bases. Germline CDR1 is MDHEN and CDR2 is SYDVKM. The length of the CDR3 is 21 residues. The V segment lost 6 bases and the J segment 1 base; nucleotides outside the gene matches: 20. The CDR3 DNA reads as TGTGCCAGCAGCTATAACAGGGGGAGGAAGTCGGGCCCATCTGGGGCCAACGTCCTGACTTTC. It translates to CASSYNRGRKSGPSGANVLTF.

This clone is a singleton in its sample. The V and J genes are TRBV7-8 and TRBJ2-3, with no clear D. The germline V and J ends were trimmed by 3 bases and 0 bases, with 4 bases remaining between them. CDR3 length: 13 amino acids. CDR1 SGHVS and CDR2 FQNEAQ come from the germline V gene. Written as DNA, the CDR3 is TGTGCCAGCAGCTTCGGGAGCACAGATACGCAGTATTTT. It translates to CASSFGSTDTQYF. The entire variable domain, with the rest obtained from reference TRBV7-8 and TRBJ2-3, is as follows: GAGVSQSPRYKVAKRGQDVALRCDPISGHVSLFWYQQALGQGPEFLTYFQNEAQLDKSGLPSDRFFAERPEGSVSTLKIQRTQQEDSAVYLCASSFGSTDTQYFGPGTRLTVL.

The genes are TRBV27 and TRBJ2-7; D unresolved. V was cut by 3 bases and J by 4 bases, with 7 bases left in between. Germline CDR1 is MNHEY and CDR2 is SMNVEV (reference sequence). CDR3 length: 12 residues. The CDR3, as DNA: TGTGCCAGCAGTTTCGACTCATACGAGCAGTACTTC. This sequence encodes CASSFDSYEQYF.

The chain recombines TRBV10-3 with TRBJ1-1; 9 nucleotides line up with TRBD1. Trimming removed 0 bases from V and 7 bases from J; junction bases left unmatched: 12. Germline-derived CDR1 and CDR2 are ENHRY and SYGVKD. The CDR3 extends over 17 amino acids. CDR3 sequence reads: CAISESEDRGVWGEAFF. Here the CDR3 DNA reads TGTGCCATCAGTGAGTCGGAGGACAGGGGAGTATGGGGTGAAGCTTTCTTT.

The chain has TRBV28 and TRBJ1-4; possibly TRBD1 for D (6 bases). CDR3 length: 16 amino acids. Trimming removed 6 bases at V and 5 bases at J, with 19 bases between. Germline CDR1 reads MDHEN; CDR2 reads SYDVKM. CDR3 loop: CASSPPTGQGNEKLFF. The CDR3, as DNA: TGTGCCAGCAGCCCTCCGACAGGCCAAGGAAATGAAAAACTGTTTTTT.

V usage is TRBV7-6 and J usage is TRBJ2-3; 9 nucleotides match TRBD2. This CDR3 is 16 amino acids long. V was pared by 3 bases and J by 4 bases, with 8 bases of the junction left unmatched. Germline lookup yields CDR1 SGHVS and CDR2 FNYEAQ. In DNA, the CDR3 is TGTGCCAGCAGCTTGGAAGCGGGAGGCCTCTCAGATACGCAGTATTTT. Translation gives CASSLEAGGLSDTQYF.

This rearrangement joins TRBV9 to TRBJ1-2; the D gene is possibly TRBD1 (5 bases). The CDR3 covers 15 residues. Per germline, CDR1 SGDLS and CDR2 YYNGEE. V was cut by 0 bases and J by 8 bases, with 17 bases left in between. For the CDR3, the DNA is TGTGCCAGCAGCGTAGATCAGGGCGCCCTGGGGGGCTACACCTTC. Protein sequence: CASSVDQGALGGYTF.

The V gene is TRBV7-8, the J gene TRBJ2-7, with D possibly matching TRBD2 (5 bases). The V and J ends lost 5 bases and 6 bases respectively, with 26 bases between them. Germline V gene sequence: CDR1 SGHVS, CDR2 FQNEAQ. CDR3 size: 17 residues. CDR3 protein: CASSLSRVGAPSTEQYF. CDR3 DNA: TGTGCCAGCAGCCTATCCCGGGTGGGAGCTCCATCCACCGAGCAGTACTTC. The entire variable domain, with the rest obtained from reference TRBV7-8 and TRBJ2-7, is as follows: GAGVSQSPRYKVAKRGQDVALRCDPISGHVSLFWYQQALGQGPEFLTYFQNEAQLDKSGLPSDRFFAERPEGSVSTLKIQRTQQEDSAVYLCASSLSRVGAPSTEQYFGPGTRLTVT.

CDR3 in amino acids: CASSLGGRGDNEQFF. The CDR3 region has the DNA TGTGCCAGCAGCTTGGGAGGGCGGGGAGACAATGAGCAGTTCTTC. The chain has TRBV5-5 and TRBJ2-1, with D possibly TRBD2 on 6 matching bases. CDR3 length equals 15 residues. V lost 0 bases and J lost 5, with 12 bases in between. Germline V gives CDR1 SGHKS, CDR2 YYEKEE (reference sequence).

The V call is TRBV4-1, the J call TRBJ1-6, with unresolved D. This CDR3 region has 12 residues. Germline V gene lookup returns CDR1 MGHRA and CDR2 YSYEKL. V lost 11 bases and J lost 10, with 15 bases in between. CDR3 region: CAATPQRSPLHF. Here the CDR3 DNA reads TGCGCCGCCACCCCCCAGCGCTCACCCCTCCACTTT.

This clone was detected only once. The chain combines TRBV4-1 with TRBJ1-5, with D unclear. This CDR3 has 13 amino acids. The ends were cut back, 4 bases at V and 5 bases at J, with 9 bases in the middle. Germline V gene data show CDR1 as MGHRA and CDR2 as YSYEKL. The CDR3 DNA sequence: TGCGCCAGCAGCCTCTCTCGTGATCAGCCCCAGCATTTT. Protein product: CASSLSRDQPQHF.

This chain joins TRBV28 and TRBJ1-3, with 7 bases lining up with TRBD1. The CDR3 loop spans 14 amino acids. With V trimmed by 2 bases and J by 4 bases, 2 bases remained unmatched. Germline CDR1 is MDHEN and CDR2 is SYDVKM. This chain's CDR3 is CASSLVQGGNTIYF. DNA of the CDR3: TGTGCCAGCAGTTTAGTACAGGGGGGAAACACCATATATTTT.